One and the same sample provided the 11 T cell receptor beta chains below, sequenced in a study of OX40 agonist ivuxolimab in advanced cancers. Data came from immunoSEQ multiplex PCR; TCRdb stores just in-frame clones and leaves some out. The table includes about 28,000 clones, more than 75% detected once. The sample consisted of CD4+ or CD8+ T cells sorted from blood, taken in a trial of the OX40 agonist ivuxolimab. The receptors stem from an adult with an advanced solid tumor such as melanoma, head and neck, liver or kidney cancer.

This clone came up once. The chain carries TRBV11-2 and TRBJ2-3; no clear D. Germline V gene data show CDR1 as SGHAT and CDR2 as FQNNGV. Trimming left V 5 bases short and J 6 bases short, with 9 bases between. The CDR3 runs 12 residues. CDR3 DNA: TGTGCCAGCAGCGAGTTGGGGGATACGCAGTATTTT. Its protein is CASSELGDTQYF.

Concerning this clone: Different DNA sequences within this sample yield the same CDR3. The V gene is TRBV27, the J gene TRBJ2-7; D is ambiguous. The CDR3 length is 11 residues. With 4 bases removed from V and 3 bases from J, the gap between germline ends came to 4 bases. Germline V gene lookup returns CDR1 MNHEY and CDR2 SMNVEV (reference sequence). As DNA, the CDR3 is TGTGCCAGCAGTTCAAGCTACGAGCAGTACTTC. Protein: CASSSSYEQYF.

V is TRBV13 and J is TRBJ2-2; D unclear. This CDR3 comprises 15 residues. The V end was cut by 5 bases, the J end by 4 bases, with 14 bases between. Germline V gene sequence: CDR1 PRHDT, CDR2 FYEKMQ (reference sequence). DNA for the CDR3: TGTGCCAGCAGCCCGAGGACGGCGTTCACCGGGGAGCTGTTTTTT. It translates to CASSPRTAFTGELFF.

CDR3 loop: CATSREAGELYYGYTF. For the CDR3, the DNA is TGTGCCACCAGCAGAGAAGCAGGTGAACTTTACTATGGCTACACCTTC. The chain combines TRBV15 with TRBJ1-2, with D hard to call. V lost 0 bases and J lost 3, with 14 bases in between. The CDR3 totals 16 residues. CDR1 and CDR2 from the germline V gene are LNHNV and YYDKDF (reference sequence).

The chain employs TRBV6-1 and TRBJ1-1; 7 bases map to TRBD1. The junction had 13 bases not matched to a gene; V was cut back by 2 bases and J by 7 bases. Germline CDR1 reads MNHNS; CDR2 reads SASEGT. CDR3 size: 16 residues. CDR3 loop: CASSEWGIGQVYEAFF. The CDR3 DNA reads TGTGCCAGCAGTGAATGGGGCATTGGACAGGTATATGAAGCTTTCTTT.

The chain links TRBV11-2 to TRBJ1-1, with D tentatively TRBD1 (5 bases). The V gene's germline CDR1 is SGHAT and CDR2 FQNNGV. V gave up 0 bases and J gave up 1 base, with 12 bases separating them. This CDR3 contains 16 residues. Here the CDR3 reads CASSLDLQGRNTEAFF. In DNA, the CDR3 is TGTGCCAGCAGCTTAGATCTCCAGGGCCGGAACACTGAAGCTTTCTTT.

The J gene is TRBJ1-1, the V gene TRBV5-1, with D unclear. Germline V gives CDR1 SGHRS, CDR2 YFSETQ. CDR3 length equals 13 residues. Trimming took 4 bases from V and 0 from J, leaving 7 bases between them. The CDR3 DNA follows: TGCGCCAGCAGCCTGTCCATGAACACTGAAGCTTTCTTT. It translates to CASSLSMNTEAFF.

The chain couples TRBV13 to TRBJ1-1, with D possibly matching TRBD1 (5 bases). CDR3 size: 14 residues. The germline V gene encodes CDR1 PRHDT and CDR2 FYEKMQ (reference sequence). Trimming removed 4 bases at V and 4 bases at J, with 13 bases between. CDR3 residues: CASSWGGAGTEAFF. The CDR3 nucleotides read TGTGCCAGCAGCTGGGGAGGGGCGGGCACTGAAGCTTTCTTT.

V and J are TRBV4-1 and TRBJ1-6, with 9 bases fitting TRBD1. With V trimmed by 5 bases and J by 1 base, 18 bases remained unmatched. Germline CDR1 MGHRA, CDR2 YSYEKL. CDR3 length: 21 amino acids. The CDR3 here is CASSARLSRDREWSYNSPLHF. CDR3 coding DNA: TGCGCCAGCAGCGCCAGATTATCCCGGGACAGGGAATGGTCCTATAATTCACCCCTCCACTTT.

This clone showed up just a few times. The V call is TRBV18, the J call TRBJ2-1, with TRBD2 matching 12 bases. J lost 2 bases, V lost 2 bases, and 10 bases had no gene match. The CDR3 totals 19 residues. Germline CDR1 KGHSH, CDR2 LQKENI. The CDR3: CASSPSFASGGAAYNEQFF. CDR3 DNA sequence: TGTGCCAGCTCACCATCCTTCGCTAGCGGGGGGGCCGCCTACAATGAGCAGTTCTTC.

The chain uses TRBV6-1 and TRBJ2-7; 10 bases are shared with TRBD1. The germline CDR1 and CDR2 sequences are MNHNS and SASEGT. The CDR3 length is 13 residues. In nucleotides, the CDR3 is TGTGCAAGCCCTAGGGACAGGGGTTCCGAGCAGTACTTC. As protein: CASPRDRGSEQYF.